The 18 T cell receptor beta chains in this list originate from one sample, sequenced in a study of blood T cell repertoires in COVID-19. Generated by immunoSEQ multiplex PCR, the TCRdb table keeps only in-frame clones and is missing some. This sample has 300,000 to 350,000 clones, with over 80% found just once. Sequencing was performed on PBMCs or T cells enriched from blood (not recorded which). The receptors derive from a man between 25 and 39 years old who had recovered from COVID-19.

The chain uses TRBV9 and TRBJ2-1, with 8 bases matching TRBD1. Germline V gives CDR1 SGDLS, CDR2 YYNGEE. The CDR3 extends over 15 amino acids. V was pared by 4 bases and J by 5 bases, with 8 bases of the junction left unmatched. The chain's CDR3 is CASSKPPGQDNEQFF. The CDR3 nucleotides are TGTGCCAGCAGCAAACCCCCGGGACAGGACAATGAGCAGTTCTTC.

The chain links TRBV19 to TRBJ2-7, with 9 bases that match TRBD1. The CDR3 totals 15 residues. The germline V gene encodes CDR1 LNHDA and CDR2 SQIVND (reference sequence). Unmatched junction bases numbered 6, after V lost 3 bases and J lost 3 bases. CDR3 DNA sequence: TGTGCCAGTAGTATCCCGGGACAGGGTATCTACGAGCAGTACTTC. This translates into CASSIPGQGIYEQYF.

This clone was seen only a few times. The chain employs TRBV4-2 and TRBJ1-2; perhaps TRBD1 as D (6 bases). The CDR3 runs to 12 residues. V gave up 8 bases and J gave up 3 bases, with 10 bases separating them. Germline-derived CDR1 and CDR2 are LGHNA and YNFKEQ. CDR3 sequence (DNA): TGTGCCAGCGGGGGCGCGGACTATGGCTACACCTTC. Amino acid sequence: CASGGADYGYTF.

The rearrangement joins TRBV18 to TRBJ2-7, with TRBD1 identical over 7 bases. The CDR3 has 15 residues. Trimming took 3 bases from V and 1 from J; bases not matched to a gene: 6. CDR1 is KGHSH, CDR2 LQKENI, per germline. The CDR3 protein is CASSPTGQGSYEQYF. In DNA, the CDR3 is TGTGCCAGCTCACCGACAGGGCAGGGTTCCTACGAGCAGTACTTC.

The chain links TRBV6-5 to TRBJ2-3, with 13 bases that match TRBD2. Germline V gives CDR1 MNHEY, CDR2 SVGAGI. The V gene end was trimmed by 8 bases and the J gene end by 2 bases; junction bases not matched to a gene: 4. CDR3 length: 15 amino acids. CDR3 in DNA: TGTGCCAGCCAAGGGACTAGCGGGAACACAGATACGCAGTATTTT. The encoded protein is CASQGTSGNTDTQYF.

V and J are TRBV5-1 and TRBJ2-6; 10 bases are a match to TRBD1. CDR3 size: 19 residues. Unmatched junction bases numbered 10, after V lost 4 bases and J lost 0 bases. CDR1 SGHRS and CDR2 YFSETQ come from the germline V gene. CDR3 bases: TGCGCCAGCAGCCACCGACAGGGGGCCATAGTCTCTGGGGCCAACGTCCTGACTTTC. Amino acid sequence: CASSHRQGAIVSGANVLTF.

This rearrangement joins TRBV3-1 (or the pseudogene TRBV3-2) to TRBJ1-6; 7 nucleotides agree with TRBD1. The V segment lost 7 bases and the J segment 8 bases; nucleotides outside the gene matches: 11. The CDR3 sequence is 15 residues long. Germline-derived CDR1 and CDR2 are LGHDT and YNNKEL (reference sequence). CDR3 bases: TGTGCCAGCAAGGGACAGACCAGCACTGATTCACCCCTCCACTTT. Amino acid sequence: CASKGQTSTDSPLHF.

CDR3 sequence reads: CASSFSGGAGETQYF. In DNA, the CDR3 is TGCGCCAGCAGCTTTAGCGGGGGGGCCGGAGAGACCCAGTACTTC. The rearrangement joins TRBV5-1 to TRBJ2-5; 11 positions match TRBD2. Trimming removed 2 bases from V and 4 bases from J; junction bases left unmatched: 4. Germline V gene data show CDR1 as SGHRS and CDR2 as YFSETQ. This CDR3 has 15 residues.

The sample holds one count of this clone. V is TRBV3-1 (or the pseudogene TRBV3-2) and J is TRBJ2-7; D is possibly TRBD1 (6 bases). The V end lost 4 bases, the J end lost 2 bases, and 9 bases lay between the germline ends. Germline V gives CDR1 LGHDT, CDR2 YNNKEL (reference sequence). This CDR3 region has 13 residues. Here the CDR3 DNA reads TGTGCCAGCAGCCGGGACACAACCTACGAGCAGTACTTC. This sequence encodes CASSRDTTYEQYF.

The rearrangement uses TRBV7-7 and TRBJ2-5; D possibly corresponds to TRBD2 (5 bases). Trimming shortened V by 2 bases and J by 3 bases, and 13 bases separated the two germline ends. Germline V gene lookup returns CDR1 SSHAT and CDR2 FNYEAQ (reference sequence). The length of the CDR3 is 15 residues. For the CDR3, the DNA is TGTGCCAGCAGCTTAAGCGGCGGTGGCGAAGAGACCCAGTACTTC. Protein sequence: CASSLSGGGEETQYF.

The genes are TRBV19 and TRBJ2-1; no clear D gene. V dropped 4 bases and J dropped 4 bases, with 5 bases sitting between them. The CDR3 is 12 amino acids. CDR1 and CDR2 from the germline V gene are LNHDA and SQIVND (reference sequence). The CDR3 DNA follows: TGTGCCAGTAGTAAACTGTACAATGAGCAGTTCTTC. Residues: CASSKLYNEQFF.

This clone was picked up one time. The V call is TRBV10-3, the J call TRBJ2-2, with D possibly TRBD1 on 8 matching bases. The V gene lost 3 bases and the J gene lost 5 bases, with 16 bases spanning the gap. CDR3 length equals 16 residues. Germline CDR1 is ENHRY and CDR2 is SYGVKD. The CDR3 coding sequence is TGTGCCATCAGTGATATTGACAGGGGAGGGACCGGGGAGCTGTTTTTT. Its translation: CAISDIDRGGTGELFF.

This sequence joins TRBV27 and TRBJ2-7; D possibly corresponds to TRBD1 (6 bases). The germline gives CDR1 MNHEY, CDR2 SMNVEV (reference sequence). V was cut by 6 bases and J by 0 bases, with 12 bases left in between. This CDR3 is built from 14 residues. CDR3 in DNA: TGTGCCAGCAGGGGGGCAGGGAGCTCCTACGAGCAGTACTTC. Protein product: CASRGAGSSYEQYF.

The J gene is TRBJ2-2, the V gene TRBV5-1; no reliable D call. Trimming shortened V by 5 bases and J by 0 bases, and 11 bases separated the two germline ends. Germline V lookup: CDR1 SGHRS, CDR2 YFSETQ. The CDR3 has 15 amino acids. CDR3 sequence reads: CASRGEVANTGELFF. In DNA form, the CDR3 reads TGCGCCAGCAGAGGAGAGGTAGCGAACACCGGGGAGCTGTTTTTT. Using reference TRBV5-1 and TRBJ2-2 for the parts outside the CDR3, the full variable domain is KAGVTQTPRYLIKTRGQQVTLSCSPISGHRSVSWYQQTPGQGLQFLFEYFSETQRNKGNFPGRFSGRQFSNSRSEMNVSTLELGDSALYLCASRGEVANTGELFFGEGSRLTVL.

The chain is built from TRBV2 and TRBJ1-5, with 8 bases identical to TRBD1. CDR1 is SNHLY and CDR2 is FYNNEI in the germline V gene. J was trimmed by 4 bases and V by 6 bases; bases with no gene match: 5. The CDR3 extends over 14 amino acids. The CDR3 spells CASRKTGVNQPQHF. Written as DNA, the CDR3 is TGTGCCAGCAGGAAGACAGGGGTTAATCAGCCCCAGCATTTT.

V and J are TRBV6-5 and TRBJ1-4; weak D call: TRBD1 (6 bases). CDR3 size: 14 residues. CDR1 and CDR2 (germline): MNHEY, SVGAGI. V was trimmed by 10 bases and J by 7 bases, leaving 19 bases between them. The CDR3 is CAIEEDRSSEKLFF. CDR3 sequence (DNA): TGTGCCATCGAAGAAGACAGGTCGAGTGAAAAACTGTTTTTT.

The chain employs TRBV7-3 and TRBJ2-2; 7 nucleotides line up with TRBD2. CDR3 size: 16 residues. Germline V gene lookup returns CDR1 SGHTA and CDR2 FQGTGA. V lost 2 bases and J lost 5; bases outside the gene matches: 8. CDR3 bases: TGTGCCAGCAGCTTATTCGGGGCGGGGGTTACCGGGGAGCTGTTTTTT. Protein product: CASSLFGAGVTGELFF.

This chain connects TRBV6-1 to TRBJ1-4; perhaps TRBD1 as D (5 bases). The CDR3 runs 18 residues. Germline CDR1 is MNHNS and CDR2 is SASEGT. V was clipped by 0 bases and J by 0 bases, with 14 bases between them. Written as DNA, the CDR3 is TGTGCCAGCAGTGAAGCGTGGGGGGGAATTGCAACTAATGAAAAACTGTTTTTT. Protein: CASSEAWGGIATNEKLFF.